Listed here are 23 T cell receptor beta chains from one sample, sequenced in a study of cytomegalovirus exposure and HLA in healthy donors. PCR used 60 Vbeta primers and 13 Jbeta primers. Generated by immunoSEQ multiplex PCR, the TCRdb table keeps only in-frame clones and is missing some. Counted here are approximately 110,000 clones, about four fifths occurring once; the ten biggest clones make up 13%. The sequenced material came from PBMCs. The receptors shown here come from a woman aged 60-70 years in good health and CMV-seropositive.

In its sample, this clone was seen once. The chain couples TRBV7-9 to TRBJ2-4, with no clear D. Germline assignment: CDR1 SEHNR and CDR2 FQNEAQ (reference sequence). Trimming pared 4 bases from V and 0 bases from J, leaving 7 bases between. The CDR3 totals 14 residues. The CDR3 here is CASSSGLAKNIQYF. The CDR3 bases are TGTGCCAGCAGCTCAGGATTAGCCAAAAACATTCAGTACTTC.

CDR3 sequence reads: CSVAESNEKLFF. The DNA of the CDR3 is TGCAGCGTTGCAGAAAGCAATGAAAAACTGTTTTTT. This rearrangement joins TRBV29-1 to TRBJ1-4; D is undetermined. The CDR3 loop spans 12 amino acids. Trimming took off 4 bases at V and 5 bases at J, with 8 bases between the two ends. CDR1 SQVTM and CDR2 ANQGSEA come from the germline V gene. Variable domain in full (rest from reference TRBV29-1 and TRBJ1-4): SAVISQKPSRDICQRGTSLTIQCQVDSQVTMMFWYRQQPGQSLTLIATANQGSEATYESGFVIDKFPISRPNLTFSTLTVSNMSPEDSSIYLCSVAESNEKLFFGSGTQLSVL.

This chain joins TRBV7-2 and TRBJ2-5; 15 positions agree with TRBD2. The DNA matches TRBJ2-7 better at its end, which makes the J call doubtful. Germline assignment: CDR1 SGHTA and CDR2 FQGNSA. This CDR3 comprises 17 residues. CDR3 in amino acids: CASSQPGLAGGLYEQYF. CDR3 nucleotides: TGTGCCAGCAGCCAACCGGGACTAGCGGGGGGCCTCTACGAGCAGTACTTC.

CDR3 sequence reads: CSVILAGRLLSSYNEQFF. The DNA for the CDR3 is TGCAGCGTTATATTGGCGGGACGCCTTCTAAGCTCCTACAATGAGCAGTTCTTC. This chain connects TRBV29-1 to TRBJ2-1; a possible D gene is TRBD2 (6 bases). Trimming removed 5 bases at V and 0 bases at J, with 23 bases between. The germline CDR1 and CDR2 sequences are SQVTM and ANQGSEA. The CDR3 runs to 18 residues.

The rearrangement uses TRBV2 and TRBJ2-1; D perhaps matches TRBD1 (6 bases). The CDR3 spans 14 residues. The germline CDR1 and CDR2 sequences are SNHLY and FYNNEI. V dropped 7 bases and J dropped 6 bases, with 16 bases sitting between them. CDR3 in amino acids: CASTIQGPSNEQFF. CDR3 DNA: TGTGCCAGCACCATACAGGGCCCCTCCAATGAGCAGTTCTTC.

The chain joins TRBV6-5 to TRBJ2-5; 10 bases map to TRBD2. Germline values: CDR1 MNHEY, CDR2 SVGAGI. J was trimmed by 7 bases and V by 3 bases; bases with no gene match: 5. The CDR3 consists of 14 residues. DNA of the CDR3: TGTGCCAGCAGTTATACTAGCGGGATTGTGACCCAGTACTTC. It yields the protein CASSYTSGIVTQYF.

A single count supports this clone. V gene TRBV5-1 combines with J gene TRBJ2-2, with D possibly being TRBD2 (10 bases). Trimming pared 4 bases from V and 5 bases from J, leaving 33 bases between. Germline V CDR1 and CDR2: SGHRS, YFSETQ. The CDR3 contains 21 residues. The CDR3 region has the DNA TGCGCCAGCAGCGCAGATCCGGGACAGGGATTTAGCGGGAGGAAAACCGGGGAGCTGTTTTTT. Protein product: CASSADPGQGFSGRKTGELFF.

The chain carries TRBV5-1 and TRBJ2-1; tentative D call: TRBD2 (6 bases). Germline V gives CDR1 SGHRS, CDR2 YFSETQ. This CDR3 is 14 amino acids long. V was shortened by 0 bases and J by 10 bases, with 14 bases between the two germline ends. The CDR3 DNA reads TGCGCCAGCAGCTTGGTACGGGGGTCGGGGGAGCAGTTCTTC. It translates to CASSLVRGSGEQFF.

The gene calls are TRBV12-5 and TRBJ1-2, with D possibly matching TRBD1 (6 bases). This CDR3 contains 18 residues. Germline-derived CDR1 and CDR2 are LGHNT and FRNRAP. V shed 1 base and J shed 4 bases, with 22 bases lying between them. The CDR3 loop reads CASGLARQETKLSYGYTF. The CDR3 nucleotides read TGTGCTAGTGGTTTGGCCCGACAGGAGACCAAACTTAGCTATGGCTACACCTTC.

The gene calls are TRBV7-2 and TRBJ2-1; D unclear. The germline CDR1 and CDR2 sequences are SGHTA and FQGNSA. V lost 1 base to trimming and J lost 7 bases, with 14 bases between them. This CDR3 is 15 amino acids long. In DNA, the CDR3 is TGTGCCAGCAGCTTAGAAGCAGGATTTGGTAATGAGCAGTTCTTC. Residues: CASSLEAGFGNEQFF.

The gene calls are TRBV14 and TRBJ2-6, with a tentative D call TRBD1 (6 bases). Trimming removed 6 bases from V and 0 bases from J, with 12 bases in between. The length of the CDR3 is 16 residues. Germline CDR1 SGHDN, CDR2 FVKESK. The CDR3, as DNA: TGTGCCAGCAGATTGGACAGCTACTCTGGGGCCAACGTCCTGACTTTC. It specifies CASRLDSYSGANVLTF.

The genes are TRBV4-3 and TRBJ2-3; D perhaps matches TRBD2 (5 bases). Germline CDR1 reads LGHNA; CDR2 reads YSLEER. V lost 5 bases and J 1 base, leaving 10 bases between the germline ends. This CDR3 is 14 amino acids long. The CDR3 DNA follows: TGCGCCAGCAGCGGAGGTCGGGGCACAGATACGCAGTATTTT. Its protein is CASSGGRGTDTQYF.

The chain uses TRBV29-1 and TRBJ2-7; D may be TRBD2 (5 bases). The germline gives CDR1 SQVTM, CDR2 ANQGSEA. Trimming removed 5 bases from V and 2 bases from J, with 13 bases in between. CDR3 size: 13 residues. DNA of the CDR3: TGCAGCGTTACCGATAAAGCGGCCTACGAGCAGTACTTC. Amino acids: CSVTDKAAYEQYF.

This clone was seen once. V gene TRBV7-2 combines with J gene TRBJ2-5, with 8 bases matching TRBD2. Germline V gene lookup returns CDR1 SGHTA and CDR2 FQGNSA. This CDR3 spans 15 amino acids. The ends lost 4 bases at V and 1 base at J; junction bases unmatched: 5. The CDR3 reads CASSSSGSPQETQYF. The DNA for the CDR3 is TGTGCCAGCAGCTCCAGCGGGAGTCCCCAAGAGACCCAGTACTTC.

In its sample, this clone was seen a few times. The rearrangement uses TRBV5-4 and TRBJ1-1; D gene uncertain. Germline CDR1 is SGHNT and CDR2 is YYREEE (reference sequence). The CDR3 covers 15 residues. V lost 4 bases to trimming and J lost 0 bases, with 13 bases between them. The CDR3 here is CASSREQTMNTEAFF. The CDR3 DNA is TGTGCCAGCAGCCGAGAACAGACCATGAACACTGAAGCTTTCTTT.

The DNA of the CDR3 is TGTGCCAGCAGTTACTCCCAACTAGCCAAAAACATTCAGTACTTC. Translated, it gives CASSYSQLAKNIQYF. The chain joins TRBV6-5 to TRBJ2-4; D not certain. Trimming shortened V by 0 bases and J by 0 bases, and 6 bases separated the two germline ends. This CDR3 is built from 15 residues. Per germline, CDR1 MNHEY and CDR2 SVGAGI.

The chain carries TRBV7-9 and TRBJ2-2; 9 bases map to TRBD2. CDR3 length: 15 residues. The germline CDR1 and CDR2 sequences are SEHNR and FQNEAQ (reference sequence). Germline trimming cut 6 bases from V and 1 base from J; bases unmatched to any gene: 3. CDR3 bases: TGTGCCAGCAGGTTACTAGCGGGGAACACCGGGGAGCTGTTTTTT. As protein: CASRLLAGNTGELFF.

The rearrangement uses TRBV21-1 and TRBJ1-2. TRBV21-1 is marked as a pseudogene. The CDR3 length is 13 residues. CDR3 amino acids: CATRGGSWYGYTF. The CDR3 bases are TGTGCCACAAGGGGGGGGTCTTGGTATGGCTACACCTTC.

The DNA for the CDR3 is TGTGCCAGTAGTACGCAGGGAGGGAACACTGAAGCTTTCTTT. Protein: CASSTQGGNTEAFF. This chain connects TRBV19 to TRBJ1-1, with D perhaps matching TRBD1 (5 bases). The CDR3 runs 14 residues. The V and J ends lost 4 bases and 1 base respectively, with 10 bases between them. CDR1 is LNHDA, CDR2 SQIVND, per germline (reference sequence). The full variable domain, rest sourced from reference TRBV19 and TRBJ1-1, is DGGITQSPKYLFRKEGQNVTLSCEQNLNHDAMYWYRQDPGQGLRLIYYSQIVNDFQKGDIAEGYSVSREKKESFPLTVTSAQKNPTAFYLCASSTQGGNTEAFFGQGTRLTVV.

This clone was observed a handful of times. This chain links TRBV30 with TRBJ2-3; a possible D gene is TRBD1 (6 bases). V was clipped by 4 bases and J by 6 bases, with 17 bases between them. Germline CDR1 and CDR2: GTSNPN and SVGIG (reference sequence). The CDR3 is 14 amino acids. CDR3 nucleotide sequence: TGTGCCTGGACCCTGGACAGTCGCGGGGATACGCAGTATTTT. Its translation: CAWTLDSRGDTQYF.

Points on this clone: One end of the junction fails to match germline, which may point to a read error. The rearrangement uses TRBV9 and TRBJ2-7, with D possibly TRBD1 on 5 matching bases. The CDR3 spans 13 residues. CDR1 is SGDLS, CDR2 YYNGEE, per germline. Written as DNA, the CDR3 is TGTGCCAGCAGCGGCAGGGTTTCCTCCGAGCAGTACTTC. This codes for CASSGRVSSEQYF.

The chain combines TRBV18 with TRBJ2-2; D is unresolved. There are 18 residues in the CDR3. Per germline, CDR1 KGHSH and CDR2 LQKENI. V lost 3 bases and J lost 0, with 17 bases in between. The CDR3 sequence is CASSPVRDLRTNTGELFF. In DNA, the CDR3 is TGTGCCAGCTCACCGGTTCGAGATCTTAGAACGAACACCGGGGAGCTGTTTTTT. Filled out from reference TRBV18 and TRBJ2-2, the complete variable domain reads NAGVMQNPRHLVRRRGQEARLRCSPMKGHSHVYWYRQLPEEGLKFMVYLQKENIIDESGMPKERFSAEFPKEGPSILRIQQVVRGDSAAYFCASSPVRDLRTNTGELFFGEGSRLTVL.

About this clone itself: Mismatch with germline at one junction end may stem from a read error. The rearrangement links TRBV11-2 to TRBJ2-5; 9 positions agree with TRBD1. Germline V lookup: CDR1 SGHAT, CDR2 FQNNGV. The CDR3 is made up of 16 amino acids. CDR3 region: CASRLALDRGRETQYF. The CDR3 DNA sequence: TGTGCCAGCCGCTTAGCCCTGGACAGGGGAAGGGAGACCCAGTACTTC.